Below, 3 T cell receptor beta chains from the same sample are listed, as sequenced in a study of T cell responses to AZD1222 COVID-19 vaccine. The repertoire was sequenced with immunoSEQ multiplex PCR; TCRdb's copy has only in-frame clones and lacks some. The sample holds about 150,000 clones; around 91% are singletons and the top ten take around 5%. The sample was peripheral blood, taken on day 0 of AZD1222 vaccination. The origin of the receptors is an adult in good health.

This clone was counted only a few times. The chain is built from TRBV5-4 and TRBJ1-1; 9 bases agree with TRBD1. The germline CDR1 and CDR2 sequences are SGHNT and YYREEE (reference sequence). The CDR3 contains 13 residues. V shed 4 bases and J 11 bases; nucleotides not matched to a gene: 9. CDR3 region: CASSDDRGRLAFF. The DNA of the CDR3 is TGTGCCAGCAGCGACGACAGGGGGAGGTTGGCTTTCTTT.

The chain employs TRBV5-1 and TRBJ2-7; D is possibly TRBD1 (5 bases). Germline V gives CDR1 SGHRS, CDR2 YFSETQ. The CDR3 sequence is 14 residues long. V lost 4 bases and J 6 bases, leaving 17 bases between the germline ends. The CDR3 DNA sequence: TGCGCCAGCAGCCTCCGACACGGTGGGGCCGAGCAGTACTTC. This sequence encodes CASSLRHGGAEQYF. Using reference TRBV5-1 and TRBJ2-7 for the parts outside the CDR3, the full variable domain is KAGVTQTPRYLIKTRGQQVTLSCSPISGHRSVSWYQQTPGQGLQFLFEYFSETQRNKGNFPGRFSGRQFSNSRSEMNVSTLELGDSALYLCASSLRHGGAEQYFGPGTRLTVT.

The genes are TRBV6-5 and TRBJ1-2; D remains ambiguous. Trimming took 4 bases from V and 3 from J, leaving 6 bases between them. The CDR3 consists of 12 residues. The V gene's germline CDR1 is MNHEY and CDR2 SVGAGI. The CDR3: CASSSTDYGYTF. In nucleotides, the CDR3 is TGTGCCAGCAGTTCGACGGACTATGGCTACACCTTC.